The 31 T cell receptor beta chains below come from one sample, sequenced in a study of T cells in Graves' hyperthyroidism and ophthalmopathy. From RNA transcripts, TCR beta CDR3 regions were amplified. First-round RT-PCR targeting the TCR CDR3 was performed with the HTBI primer set. TCRdb reprocessed the multiplex PCR reads with MiXCR, giving one entry per CDR3 protein. The top ten hold around 52% of the sample, which has some 200,000 distinct CDR3 sequences, roughly a sixth seen once. Input material: blood. These receptors all stem from a woman aged 50 to 60 with Graves' hyperthyroidism.

This clonotype was observed a handful of times. This chain joins TRBV6-1 and TRBJ2-2; D perhaps matches TRBD2 (7 bases). Germline CDR1 reads MNHNS; CDR2 reads SASEGT. V lost 5 bases, J lost 3 bases, and 13 bases lay in between. This CDR3 spans 15 amino acids. The CDR3 sequence is CASSPRGADTGELFF. CDR3 in DNA: TGTGCCAGCAGTCCCCGGGGGGCGGACACCGGGGAGCTGTTTTTT.

In regard to this clonotype: A read error may explain this, as a much larger clone is one base away. The V call is TRBV7-2, the J call TRBJ1-1, with D unclear. This CDR3 spans 13 amino acids. Trimming removed 5 bases from V and 1 base from J, with 8 bases in between. Germline CDR1 SGHTA, CDR2 FQGNSA. CDR3 nucleotides: TGTGCCAGCAGCGTGGACGGGAACACTGAAGCTTTCTTT. Its protein is CASSVDGNTEAFF.

This clonotype appeared many times. At one boundary the junction diverges from the germline segment, which might be a read error. The chain uses TRBV7-7 and TRBJ2-5, with D hard to call. CDR3 size: 13 residues. CDR1 is SSHAT and CDR2 is FNYEAQ in the germline V gene (reference sequence). The CDR3: CASSPTSQETQYF. CDR3 DNA: TGTGCTAGCAGCCCGACATCCCAAGAGACCCAGTACTTC.

This clonotype came up many times. The V call is TRBV7-8, the J call TRBJ1-5, with TRBD1 identical over 10 bases. Per the germline V gene, CDR1 is SGHVS and CDR2 is FQNEAQ. Unmatched junction bases numbered 13, after V lost 2 bases and J lost 9 bases. The CDR3 has 17 amino acids. The CDR3 sequence is CASSLSFPGTGDPPQHF. The CDR3 coding sequence is TGTGCCAGCAGCTTATCTTTTCCCGGGACAGGGGACCCGCCCCAGCATTTT.

Ten or more counts support this clonotype. The chain links TRBV18 to TRBJ2-5, with D unclear. The CDR3 runs to 14 residues. Germline V gene sequence: CDR1 KGHSH, CDR2 LQKENI. V lost 2 bases to trimming and J lost 4 bases, with 11 bases between them. The CDR3 DNA sequence: TGTGCCAGCTCACCATTGCATACCCGAGAGACCCAGTACTTC. It specifies CASSPLHTRETQYF.

In this sample, this clonotype turned up many times. V and J are TRBV20-1 and TRBJ2-7; 8 bases line up with TRBD2. The CDR3 consists of 12 residues. Germline loops: CDR1 DFQATT, CDR2 SNEGSKA (reference sequence). V shed 6 bases and J 3 bases; nucleotides not matched to a gene: 4. DNA for the CDR3: TGCAGTGCGACGGGACTAGGCTACGAGCAGTACTTC. Protein sequence: CSATGLGYEQYF.

This clonotype was observed at least ten times. V gene TRBV18 combines with J gene TRBJ2-1, with TRBD1 matching over 7 bases. This CDR3 has 17 residues. The germline V gene encodes CDR1 KGHSH and CDR2 LQKENI. Unmatched junction bases numbered 5, after V lost 0 bases and J lost 0 bases. The CDR3 coding sequence is TGTGCCAGCTCACCACCGAGAAGGGACAGCTCCTACAATGAGCAGTTCTTC. Translating gives CASSPPRRDSSYNEQFF.

This clonotype was seen ten or more times. The V gene is TRBV20-1, the J gene TRBJ2-5; D possibly corresponds to TRBD1 (5 bases). Trimming cost V 5 bases and J 5 bases, with 15 bases left between them. CDR1 is DFQATT and CDR2 is SNEGSKA in the germline V gene (reference sequence). The CDR3 runs 13 residues. This CDR3 is CSAQPTVIETQYF. The CDR3 DNA follows: TGCAGTGCTCAACCGACAGTAATCGAGACCCAGTACTTC.

This clonotype showed up just a few times. This rearrangement joins TRBV5-1 to TRBJ1-1; D may be TRBD1 (6 bases). Trimming removed 0 bases from V and 1 base from J, with 22 bases in between. The germline V gene has CDR1 SGHRS and CDR2 YFSETQ. The CDR3 has 19 amino acids. CDR3 sequence reads: CASSLVLGYGGRANTEAFF. The CDR3 DNA is TGCGCCAGCAGCTTGGTTTTAGGGTACGGGGGCAGGGCGAACACTGAAGCTTTCTTT.

V is TRBV7-2 and J is TRBJ2-3, with 8 bases matching TRBD1. Germline V gives CDR1 SGHTA, CDR2 FQGNSA. J gave up 4 bases and V 5 bases, and 8 bases lay outside the gene matches. The CDR3 runs to 15 residues. CDR3 DNA: TGTGCCAGCAGCCAAAACAGGGGGTCGTCAGATACGCAGTATTTT. Its translation: CASSQNRGSSDTQYF.

The chain joins TRBV2 to TRBJ1-1; no clear D. V lost 6 bases and J 1 base, leaving 12 bases between the germline ends. The CDR3 is made up of 14 amino acids. The V gene's germline CDR1 is SNHLY and CDR2 FYNNEI. CDR3 in amino acids: CASSGNDGNTEAFF. The CDR3 DNA follows: TGTGCCAGCAGCGGTAACGACGGGAACACTGAAGCTTTCTTT.

In nucleotides, the CDR3 is TGTGCCAGCAGCTTAAGGATGGACCTATACACCGGGGAGCTGTTTTTT. Protein sequence: CASSLRMDLYTGELFF. The chain uses TRBV7-9 and TRBJ2-2; no reliable D call. CDR3 length: 16 residues. Deletions cut 2 bases from V and 3 bases from J, with 13 bases between. The germline CDR1 and CDR2 sequences are SEHNR and FQNEAQ (reference sequence).

V gene TRBV29-1 combines with J gene TRBJ1-2; tentatively, D is TRBD1 (6 bases). CDR1 is SQVTM, CDR2 ANQGSEA, per germline. The CDR3 runs 14 residues. V was cut by 4 bases and J by 5 bases, with 17 bases left in between. CDR3 DNA sequence: TGCAGCGTTGCGGGACACTATAGCGCGTATGGCTACACCTTC. This gives the protein CSVAGHYSAYGYTF.

This clonotype appeared many times. The chain employs TRBV5-1 and TRBJ1-1; 11 nucleotides align to TRBD1. CDR1 is SGHRS, CDR2 YFSETQ, per germline. After removal of 4 bases from V and 2 bases from J, the junction contained 10 bases not matched to a gene. The CDR3 runs 17 residues. Written as DNA, the CDR3 is TGCGCCAGCAGCAAGGACGGACAGGGGGCCTTTAACACTGAAGCTTTCTTT. Encoded protein: CASSKDGQGAFNTEAFF.

Many counts were recorded for this clonotype. CDR3 region: CASMAGAHNSPLHF. The CDR3, as DNA: TGTGCCAGCATGGCCGGAGCCCATAATTCACCCCTCCACTTT. This chain links TRBV12-3 or TRBV12-4 with TRBJ1-6, with D hard to call. The CDR3 has 14 residues. Trimming left V 7 bases short and J 5 bases short, with 12 bases between.

The gene calls are TRBV20-1 and TRBJ2-3; tentative D call: TRBD2 (5 bases). Germline CDR1 and CDR2: DFQATT and SNEGSKA (reference sequence). V lost 1 base and J 1 base, leaving 12 bases between the germline ends. There are 15 residues in the CDR3. CDR3 sequence reads: CSARASGIRTDTQYF. The CDR3 coding sequence is TGCAGTGCTAGAGCAAGCGGAATCCGCACAGATACGCAGTATTTT.

This sequence joins TRBV5-1 and TRBJ2-7; TRBD2 matches 11 bases. CDR1 and CDR2 (germline): SGHRS, YFSETQ. The CDR3 length is 15 residues. V lost 5 bases, J lost 3 bases, and 7 bases stayed unmatched. In nucleotides, the CDR3 is TGCGCCAGCAGAGCAACTAGCGGGAGACTCTACGAGCAGTACTTC. Its translation is CASRATSGRLYEQYF.

This clonotype was seen at least ten times. This sequence joins TRBV18 and TRBJ2-3; no definite D call. Germline CDR1 KGHSH, CDR2 LQKENI. V was shortened by 5 bases and J by 2 bases, with 2 bases between the two germline ends. The CDR3 loop spans 11 amino acids. The CDR3 is CASSTTDTQYF. The CDR3 DNA reads as TGTGCCAGCTCAACCACAGATACGCAGTATTTT.

This clonotype was detected ten times or more. The chain has TRBV29-1 and TRBJ2-7; TRBD2 agrees at 9 bases. The germline gives CDR1 SQVTM, CDR2 ANQGSEA. The CDR3 consists of 13 residues. Trimming took 7 bases from V and 0 from J; bases not matched to a gene: 4. The chain's CDR3 is CSGTAGGSYEQYF. The CDR3 nucleotides are TGCAGCGGGACAGCGGGAGGCTCCTACGAGCAGTACTTC.

Comments on this clonotype: A clone one base away is much larger, so this may be a read error. This rearrangement joins TRBV24-1 to TRBJ2-5; the D is unclear. With the DNA end fitting TRBJ2-1 better, the J assignment may be wrong. Germline CDR1 and CDR2: KGHDR and SFDVKD. The CDR3 totals 14 residues. The CDR3 region has the DNA TGTGCCACCAGTGCCCCCCTAGGCCAGGAGACCCAGTTCTTC. Translated, it gives CATSAPLGQETQFF.

V gene TRBV2 combines with J gene TRBJ2-1; 10 nucleotides agree with TRBD2. This CDR3 is 16 amino acids long. The germline V gene encodes CDR1 SNHLY and CDR2 FYNNEI. V trimming: 3 bases; J trimming: 7 bases; junction bases outside the gene matches: 9. CDR3 residues: CASSDHPSGSGNEQFF. For the CDR3, the DNA is TGTGCCAGCAGTGACCATCCTAGCGGGAGTGGGAATGAGCAGTTCTTC. The whole variable domain, filled in from reference TRBV2 and TRBJ2-1, reads EPEVTQTPSHQVTQMGQEVILRCVPISNHLYFYWYRQILGQKVEFLVSFYNNEISEKSEIFDDQFSVERPDGSNFTLKIRSTKLEDSAMYFCASSDHPSGSGNEQFFGPGTRLTVL.

The chain recombines TRBV18 with TRBJ1-5, with D unclear. Trimming took off 0 bases at V and 9 bases at J, with 12 bases between the two ends. From germline, CDR1 is KGHSH and CDR2 LQKENI. The CDR3 has 14 residues. The CDR3 sequence is CASSPPSSVWPQHF. CDR3 in DNA: TGTGCCAGCTCACCACCGTCAAGTGTTTGGCCCCAGCATTTT.

The rearrangement joins TRBV29-1 to TRBJ2-5, with 7 bases matching TRBD2. The germline CDR1 and CDR2 sequences are SQVTM and ANQGSEA. The trim removed 7 bases at V and 5 bases at J, leaving 13 bases unmatched. CDR3 length equals 14 residues. The CDR3 region has the DNA TGCAGCGGCAAGACGGGACTAAAGGCTGAGACCCAGTACTTC. It specifies CSGKTGLKAETQYF.

This clonotype was found once. A much larger clone lies a single base off, so this may be a read error. This rearrangement joins TRBV12-3 or TRBV12-4 to TRBJ2-5, with D unresolved. This CDR3 is built from 11 residues. Here the CDR3 reads CASGIQETQCF. CDR3 bases: TGTGCCAGCGGGATCCAAGAGACCCAGTGCTTC.

There are a few counts of this clonotype. The genes are TRBV5-8 and TRBJ2-3, with D tentatively TRBD1 (5 bases). Looked up from germline, CDR1 is SGHTS and CDR2 is YDEGEE. The CDR3 is 15 amino acids. Between the trimmed V and J ends, which lost 0 bases and 5 bases, there was a span of 13 bases. Written as DNA, the CDR3 is TGTGCCAGCAGCTTGGCCTTGCAGGGTGTAGATACGCAGTATTTT. Protein product: CASSLALQGVDTQYF.

This clonotype was detected ten times or more. V and J are TRBV11-3 and TRBJ2-1, with 12 bases that match TRBD2. Germline V lookup: CDR1 SGHNT, CDR2 YENEEA. The CDR3 contains 17 residues. V lost 5 bases, J lost 4 bases, and 9 bases stayed unmatched. CDR3 amino acids: CASSPRGLAGGYNEQFF. In nucleotides, the CDR3 is TGTGCCAGCAGCCCTCGAGGGCTAGCGGGAGGGTACAATGAGCAGTTCTTC.

Concerning this clonotype itself: Mismatch with germline at one junction end may stem from a read error. J is TRBJ2-1 and V is TRBV7-7; perhaps TRBD1 as D (6 bases). The CDR3 is 14 residues long. Per germline, CDR1 SSHAT and CDR2 FNYEAQ (reference sequence). This CDR3 is CASSPGTPWNEQFF. In nucleotides, the CDR3 is TGTGCTAGCAGCCCCGGGACACCTTGGAATGAGCAGTTCTTC. The full variable domain, rest sourced from reference TRBV7-7 and TRBJ2-1, is GAGVSQSPRYKVTKRGQDVTLRCDPISSHATLYWYQQALGQGPEFLTYFNYEAQPDKSGLPSDRFSAERPEGSISTLTIQRTEQRDSAMYRCASSPGTPWNEQFFGPGTRLTVL.

This chain uses TRBV29-1 with TRBJ2-1, with 7 bases lining up with TRBD2. V shed 4 bases and J 4 bases; nucleotides not matched to a gene: 7. CDR1 is SQVTM, CDR2 ANQGSEA, per germline. The CDR3 covers 14 residues. DNA of the CDR3: TGCAGCGTTGTAATTGGGAGGGGATACAATGAGCAGTTCTTC. Translated: CSVVIGRGYNEQFF.

This clonotype was counted many times. The junction shows a germline mismatch at one end, possibly a read error. J is TRBJ2-1 and V is TRBV7-7; 15 bases are a match to TRBD2. This CDR3 comprises 16 residues. In germline, CDR1 is SSHAT, CDR2 FNYEAQ (reference sequence). The CDR3 reads CASSPTGTSGRTEQFF. CDR3 in DNA: TGTGCTAGCAGCCCCACCGGGACTAGCGGGAGGACCGAGCAGTTCTTC.

Judged by abundance, this clonotype is medium-sized. The chain is built from TRBV28 and TRBJ2-5; D unresolved. The CDR3 runs to 14 residues. V lost 4 bases, J lost 3 bases, and 12 bases lay in between. CDR1 is MDHEN, CDR2 SYDVKM, per germline. The CDR3 is CASSSSAWEETQYF. DNA of the CDR3: TGTGCCAGCAGTTCTTCAGCGTGGGAAGAGACCCAGTACTTC.

This chain links TRBV13 with TRBJ2-7; 7 bases align to TRBD1. Germline values: CDR1 PRHDT, CDR2 FYEKMQ (reference sequence). CDR3 length equals 14 residues. J lost 2 bases, V lost 5 bases, and 6 bases had no gene match. CDR3 sequence (DNA): TGTGCCAGCAGCAAATGGGACAGCACCTACGAGCAGTACTTC. Translated, it gives CASSKWDSTYEQYF.